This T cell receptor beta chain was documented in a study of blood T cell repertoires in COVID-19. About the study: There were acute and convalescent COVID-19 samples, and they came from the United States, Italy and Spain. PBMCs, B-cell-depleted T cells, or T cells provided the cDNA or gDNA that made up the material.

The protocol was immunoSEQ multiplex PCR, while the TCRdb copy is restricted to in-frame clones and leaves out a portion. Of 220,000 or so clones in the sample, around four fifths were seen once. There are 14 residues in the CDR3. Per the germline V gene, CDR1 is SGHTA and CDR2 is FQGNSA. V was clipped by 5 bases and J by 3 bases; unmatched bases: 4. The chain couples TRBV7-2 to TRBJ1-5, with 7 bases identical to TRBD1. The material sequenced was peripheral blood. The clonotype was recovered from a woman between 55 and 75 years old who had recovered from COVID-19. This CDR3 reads CASSRDRNNQPQHF. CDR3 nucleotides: TGTGCCAGCAGCCGGGACAGAAACAATCAGCCCCAGCATTTT.